This entry describes one T cell receptor (beta chain). Its antigen remains unknown. This specimen comes from a study of T cell responses to AZD1222 COVID-19 vaccine. Study-level results: Spike-specific TCR breadth and depth grew following two AZD1222 doses.

The CDR3 consists of 15 residues. V lost 5 bases to trimming and J lost 8 bases; unmatched junction nucleotides: 11. Germline CDR1 reads MDHEN; CDR2 reads SYDVKM. TCRdb's copy holds only in-frame clones and misses some; the assay was immunoSEQ multiplex PCR. The sample records fewer than 150,000 clones, 70% to 90% being singletons. The sequence was obtained from an adult who received the AZD1222 COVID-19 vaccine. The sample was peripheral blood, taken 28 days after the second AZD1222 dose. This chain joins TRBV28 and TRBJ1-2; TRBD1 matches 10 bases. CDR3 sequence (DNA): TGTGCCAGCAGTCCCTGGACAGGGGGATCGGGGGGCTACACCTTC. It is translated as CASSPWTGGSGGYTF.